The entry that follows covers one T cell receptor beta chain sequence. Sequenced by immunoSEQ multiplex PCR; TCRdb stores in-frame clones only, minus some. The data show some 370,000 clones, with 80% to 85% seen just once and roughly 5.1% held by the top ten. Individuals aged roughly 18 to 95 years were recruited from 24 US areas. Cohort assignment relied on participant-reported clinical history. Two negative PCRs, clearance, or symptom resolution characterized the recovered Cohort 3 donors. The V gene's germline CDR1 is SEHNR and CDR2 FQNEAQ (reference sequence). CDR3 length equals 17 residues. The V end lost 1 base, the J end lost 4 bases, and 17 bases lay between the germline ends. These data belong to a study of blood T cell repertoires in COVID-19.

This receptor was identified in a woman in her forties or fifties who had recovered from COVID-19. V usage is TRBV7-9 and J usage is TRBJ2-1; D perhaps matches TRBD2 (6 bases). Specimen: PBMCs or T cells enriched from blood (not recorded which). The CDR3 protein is CASSLESLGGVYNEQFF. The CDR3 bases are TGTGCCAGCAGCTTAGAATCGCTCGGCGGGGTTTACAATGAGCAGTTCTTC.